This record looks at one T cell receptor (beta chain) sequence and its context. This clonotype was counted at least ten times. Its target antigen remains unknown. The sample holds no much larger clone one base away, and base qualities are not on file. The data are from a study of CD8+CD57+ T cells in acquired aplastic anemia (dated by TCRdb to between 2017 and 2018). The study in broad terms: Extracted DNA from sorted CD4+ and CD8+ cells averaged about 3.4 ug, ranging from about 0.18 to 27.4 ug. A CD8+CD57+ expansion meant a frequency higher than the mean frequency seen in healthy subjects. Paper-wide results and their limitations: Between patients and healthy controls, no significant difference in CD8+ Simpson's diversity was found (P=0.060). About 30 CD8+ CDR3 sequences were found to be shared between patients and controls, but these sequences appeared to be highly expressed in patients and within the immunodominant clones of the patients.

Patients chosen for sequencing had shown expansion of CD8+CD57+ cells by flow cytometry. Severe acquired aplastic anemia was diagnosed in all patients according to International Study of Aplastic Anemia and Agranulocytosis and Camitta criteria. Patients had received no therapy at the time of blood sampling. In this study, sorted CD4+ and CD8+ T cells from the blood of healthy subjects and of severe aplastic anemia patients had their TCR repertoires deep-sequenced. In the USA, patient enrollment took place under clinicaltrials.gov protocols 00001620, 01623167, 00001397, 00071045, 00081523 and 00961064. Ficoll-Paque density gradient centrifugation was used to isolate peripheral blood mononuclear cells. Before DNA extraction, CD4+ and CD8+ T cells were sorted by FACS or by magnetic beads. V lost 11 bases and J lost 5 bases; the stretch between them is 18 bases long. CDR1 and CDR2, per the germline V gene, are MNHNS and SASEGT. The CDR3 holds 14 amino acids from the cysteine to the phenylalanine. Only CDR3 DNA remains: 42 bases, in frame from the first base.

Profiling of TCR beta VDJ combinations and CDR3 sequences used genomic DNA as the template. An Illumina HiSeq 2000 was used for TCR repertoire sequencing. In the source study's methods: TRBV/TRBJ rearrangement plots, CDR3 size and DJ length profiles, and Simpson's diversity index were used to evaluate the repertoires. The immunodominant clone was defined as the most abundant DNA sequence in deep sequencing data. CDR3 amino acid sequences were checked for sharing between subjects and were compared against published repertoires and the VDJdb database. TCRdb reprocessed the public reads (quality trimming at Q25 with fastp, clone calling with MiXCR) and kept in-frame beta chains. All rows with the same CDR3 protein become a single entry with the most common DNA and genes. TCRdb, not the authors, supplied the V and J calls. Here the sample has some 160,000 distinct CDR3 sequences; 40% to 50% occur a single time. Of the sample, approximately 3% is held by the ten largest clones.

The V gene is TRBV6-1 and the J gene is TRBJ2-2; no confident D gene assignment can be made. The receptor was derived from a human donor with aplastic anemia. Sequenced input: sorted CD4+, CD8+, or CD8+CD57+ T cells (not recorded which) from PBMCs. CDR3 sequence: CAARRDIATGELFF. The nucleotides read TGTGCCGCCCGGAGAGACATCGCTACCGGGGAGCTGTTTTTT.